This T cell receptor (beta chain) was documented in a study of T cell responses to AZD1222 COVID-19 vaccine. A note on this clone: Its antigen is as yet unknown.

Study results and limitations: Reports indicate that nearly half of spike-specific TCRs are directed at unmutated variant regions. Clonal diversity may have been underestimated, and the donors were mostly white British, with more females than males. Spike regions recognized by vaccine-associated CD4 TCRs spanned the protein, led by 160-218 and 743-854. Recipients of two AZD1222 doses showed rising Spike-specific TCR breadth and depth.

The CDR3 is 13 amino acids. With 2 bases removed from V and 1 base from J, the gap between germline ends came to 6 bases. Germline assignment: CDR1 SGDLS and CDR2 YYNGEE. Profiling relied on immunoSEQ multiplex PCR, and the TCRdb table lists in-frame clones only, not all of them. The sample has 88,000 or so clones, about 88% seen once. The sample in question was peripheral blood, obtained 28 days after the second AZD1222 dose. J is TRBJ2-5 and V is TRBV9; the D gene is possibly TRBD2 (5 bases). The receptor's source is an adult who received the AZD1222 COVID-19 vaccine. The CDR3 coding sequence is TGTGCCAGCAGCGTCAGCGGCCAAGAGACCCAGTACTTC. It encodes CASSVSGQETQYF.